The present entry profiles one T cell receptor (beta chain) with its context. The antigen is unknown. This entry is derived from a study of blood T cells in healthy people across ages. It was with a sample-barcoded 5' primer and a J-beta primer mix that a second PCR of roughly 7 to 11 cycles was run. TCRdb reprocessed the 5' RACE reads via MiXCR and lists one record per CDR3 protein. The profile shows about a million distinct CDR3 sequences, roughly two fifths of them singletons. Broader study findings: Per million T cells, TCR beta diversity dropped about linearly as age rose. There was a strong correlation between TCR beta diversity and naive T cell percentage. Unsorted PBMCs ruled out conclusive naive versus antigen-experienced comparison.

Extraction of total RNA produced a minimum of 5.5 micrograms from each sample. CDR3 length equals 13 residues. The V gene lost 2 bases and the J gene lost 3 bases, with 8 bases spanning the gap. Germline CDR1 ENHRY, CDR2 SYGVKD. The TCR originated in a man aged 18 to 29 in good health. The source material was blood. The chain joins TRBV10-3 to TRBJ2-7, with D unresolved. In nucleotides, the CDR3 is TGTGCCATCAGTGAGGACGTCGGCTACGAGCAGTACTTC. Its translation: CAISEDVGYEQYF.